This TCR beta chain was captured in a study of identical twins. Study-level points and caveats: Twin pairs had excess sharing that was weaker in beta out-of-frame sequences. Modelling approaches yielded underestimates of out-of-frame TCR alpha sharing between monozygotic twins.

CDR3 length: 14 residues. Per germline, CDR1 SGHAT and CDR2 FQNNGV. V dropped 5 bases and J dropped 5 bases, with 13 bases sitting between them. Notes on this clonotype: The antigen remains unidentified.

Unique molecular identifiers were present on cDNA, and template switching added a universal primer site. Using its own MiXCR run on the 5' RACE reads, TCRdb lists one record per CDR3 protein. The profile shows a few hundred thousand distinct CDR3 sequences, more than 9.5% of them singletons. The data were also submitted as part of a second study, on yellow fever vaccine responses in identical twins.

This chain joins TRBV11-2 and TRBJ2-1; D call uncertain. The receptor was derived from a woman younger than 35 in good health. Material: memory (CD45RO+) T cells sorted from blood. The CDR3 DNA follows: TGTGCCAGCAGCCTCGGACGAAGGGACAATGAGCAGTTCTTC. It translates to CASSLGRRDNEQFF.